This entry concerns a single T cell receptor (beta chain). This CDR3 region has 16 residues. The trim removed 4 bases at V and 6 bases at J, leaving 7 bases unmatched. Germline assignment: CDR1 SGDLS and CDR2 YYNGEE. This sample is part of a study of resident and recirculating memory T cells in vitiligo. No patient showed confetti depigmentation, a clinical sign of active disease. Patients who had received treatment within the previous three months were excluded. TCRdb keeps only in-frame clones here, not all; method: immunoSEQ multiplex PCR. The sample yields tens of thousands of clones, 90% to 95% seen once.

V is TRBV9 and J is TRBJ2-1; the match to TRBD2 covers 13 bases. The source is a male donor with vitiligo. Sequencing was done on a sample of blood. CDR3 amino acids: CASSKGTSGVGNEQFF. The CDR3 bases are TGTGCCAGCAGCAAGGGGACTAGCGGGGTGGGCAATGAGCAGTTCTTC.